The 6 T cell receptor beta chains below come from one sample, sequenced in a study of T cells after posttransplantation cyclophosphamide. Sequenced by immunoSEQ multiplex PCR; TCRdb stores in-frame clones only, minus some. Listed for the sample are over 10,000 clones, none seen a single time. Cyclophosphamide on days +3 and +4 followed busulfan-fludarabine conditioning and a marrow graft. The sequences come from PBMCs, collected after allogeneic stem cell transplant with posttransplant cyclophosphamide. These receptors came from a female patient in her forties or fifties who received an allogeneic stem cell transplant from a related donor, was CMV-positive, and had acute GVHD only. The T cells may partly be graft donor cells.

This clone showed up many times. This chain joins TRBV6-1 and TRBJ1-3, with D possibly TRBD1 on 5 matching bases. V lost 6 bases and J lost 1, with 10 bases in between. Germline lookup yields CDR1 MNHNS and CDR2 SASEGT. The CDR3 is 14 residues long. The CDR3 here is CASRASGSGNTIYF. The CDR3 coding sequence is TGTGCCAGCAGAGCATCAGGGTCTGGAAACACCATATATTTT.

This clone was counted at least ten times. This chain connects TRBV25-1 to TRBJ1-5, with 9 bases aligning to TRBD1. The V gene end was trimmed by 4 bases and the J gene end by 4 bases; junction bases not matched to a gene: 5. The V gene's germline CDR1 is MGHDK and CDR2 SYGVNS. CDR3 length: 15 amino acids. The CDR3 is CASSAGDRENQPQHF. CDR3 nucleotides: TGTGCCAGCAGTGCAGGGGACAGGGAGAATCAGCCCCAGCATTTT.

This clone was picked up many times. The CDR3 reads CASSYNLEEYYNEQFF. The CDR3 region has the DNA TGTGCCAGCAGTTACAACCTAGAAGAGTACTACAATGAGCAGTTCTTC. The chain carries TRBV6-5 and TRBJ2-1; no clear D gene. Trimming cost V 2 bases and J 3 bases, with 14 bases left between them. Germline V gene data show CDR1 as MNHEY and CDR2 as SVGAGI. This CDR3 is 16 amino acids long.

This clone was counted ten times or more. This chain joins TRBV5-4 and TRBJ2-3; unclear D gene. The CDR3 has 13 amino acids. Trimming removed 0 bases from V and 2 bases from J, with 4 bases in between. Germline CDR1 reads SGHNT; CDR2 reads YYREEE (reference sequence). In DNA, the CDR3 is TGTGCCAGCAGCTTGGGGGCCACAGATACGCAGTATTTT. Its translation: CASSLGATDTQYF.

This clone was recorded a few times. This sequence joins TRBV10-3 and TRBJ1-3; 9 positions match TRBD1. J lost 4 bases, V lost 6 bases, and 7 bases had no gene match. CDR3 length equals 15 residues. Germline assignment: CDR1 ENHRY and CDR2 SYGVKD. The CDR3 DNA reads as TGTGCCATCAGAACTACAGGGGGCGGAGGAAACACCATATATTTT. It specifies CAIRTTGGGGNTIYF.

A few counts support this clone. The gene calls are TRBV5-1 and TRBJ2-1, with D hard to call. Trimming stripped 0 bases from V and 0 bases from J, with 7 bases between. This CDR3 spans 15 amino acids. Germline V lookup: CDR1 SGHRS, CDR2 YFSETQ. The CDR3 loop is CASSLVDNSYNEQFF. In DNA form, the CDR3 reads TGCGCCAGCAGCTTGGTTGACAACTCCTACAATGAGCAGTTCTTC.